The rows below give T cell receptor beta chains drawn from one sample of a study of cytomegalovirus exposure and HLA in healthy donors. Some clones are missing from TCRdb's copy, which holds only in-frame ones; the method was immunoSEQ multiplex PCR. The sample gives more than 50,000 clones, 90% to 95% of which show up once; under 2.5% is in the top ten. The sample taken for sequencing was PBMCs. The receptors derive from a man between 18 and 35 years old in good health and CMV-seronegative. Both conserved end residues are part of each CDR3. A D gene is named only where the DNA matches it firmly.

TGCGCCAGCAGCCGAAGCGGGGACTTCTCTGGGGCCAACGTCCTGACTTTC	CASSRSGDFSGANVLTF	TRBV4-1	TRBD2	TRBJ2-6
TGTGCCAGCAGTGCGGGACTGGTTCTGGGTGAGCAGTTCTTC	CASSAGLVLGEQFF	TRBV6-1	-	TRBJ2-1
TGTGCCAGTAGTATATCCCGGGACAGTCTAGAAGCTTTCTTT	CASSISRDSLEAFF	TRBV19	TRBD1	TRBJ1-1
TGTGCCAGCAGACCTACAGGGGGCAAGGATGGCTACACCTTC	CASRPTGGKDGYTF	TRBV11-2	TRBD1	TRBJ1-2
TGTGCCAGCAGTTACCTACCGACAGGGGGAGATGAGCAGTTCTTC	CASSYLPTGGDEQFF	TRBV6-5	TRBD1	TRBJ2-1
TGTGCCAGCAGTCTTAGCACAGATACGCAGTATTTT	CASSLSTDTQYF	TRBV7-9	-	TRBJ2-3
TGTGCCAGCAGCCGACTAGTAAGTTTGACAGATACGCAGTATTTT	CASSRLVSLTDTQYF	TRBV5-6	-	TRBJ2-3
TGTGCCAGCAGTTTAGGGCTAGCGGTTACCTACGAGCAGTACTTC	CASSLGLAVTYEQYF	TRBV27	TRBD2	TRBJ2-7
TGTGCCACCCGATCCGACAGGAGATCTGAAGCTTTCTTT	CATRSDRRSEAFF	TRBV19	-	TRBJ1-1
TGTGCCAGCTCCTCGGGGGTTTCCTCCTACGAGCAGTACTTC	CASSSGVSSYEQYF	TRBV27	-	TRBJ2-7
TGTGCCAGCAGCTCCCCGCCGGACAGGGGGTACGAGCAGTACTTC	CASSSPPDRGYEQYF	TRBV7-9	TRBD1	TRBJ2-7
TGTGCCAGCACCAATCGGACTAGCGGGAGGATTGCTCACAATGAGCAGTTCTTC	CASTNRTSGRIAHNEQFF	TRBV5-6	TRBD2	TRBJ2-1
TGTGCCAGCAGCTTGTCGGGAGTTCTCGAGCAGTACTTC	CASSLSGVLEQYF	TRBV11-2	-	TRBJ2-7
TGTGCCAGCAGCTTAGATAAATCCGGGAATTGGATCACTGAAGCTTTCTTT	CASSLDKSGNWITEAFF	TRBV11-2	-	TRBJ1-1